Each of the 19 T cell receptor beta chains below was sequenced from the same sample in a study of T-cell memory formation after mild COVID-19. TCRdb used MiXCR to reprocess the 5' RACE reads, holding one entry per CDR3 protein. The sample contains 470,000 or so distinct CDR3 sequences, about 18% of which appear only once. Input material: PBMCs or a T cell subset sorted from them (not recorded which). Receptors were obtained from an adult woman who had mild COVID-19 (a few samples of this study predate the infection). Cell type and time point are not known.

This clonotype was recorded a few times. This chain connects TRBV7-6 to TRBJ1-2, with D possibly TRBD1 on 6 matching bases. V was trimmed by 5 bases and J by 5 bases, leaving 18 bases between them. From germline, CDR1 is SGHVS and CDR2 FNYEAQ. This CDR3 has 15 amino acids. In DNA form, the CDR3 reads TGTGCCAGCAGCCCATCGGACAGCCCCGCTTATGGCTACACCTTC. This codes for CASSPSDSPAYGYTF.

This clonotype has only a few counts. The CDR3 spells CAISEMTSGAYNEQFF. For the CDR3, the DNA is TGTGCCATCAGCGAAATGACTAGCGGGGCTTACAATGAGCAGTTCTTC. The chain combines TRBV10-3 with TRBJ2-1; 11 nucleotides agree with TRBD2. From germline, CDR1 is ENHRY and CDR2 SYGVKD. The CDR3 contains 16 residues. V lost 6 bases, J lost 4 bases, and 8 bases stayed unmatched.

Regarding this clonotype: One end of the junction does not line up with germline, which may come from a read error. The chain joins TRBV5-5 to TRBJ2-6; 9 bases match TRBD1. Germline CDR1 and CDR2: SGHKS and YYEKEE (reference sequence). The CDR3 has 19 amino acids. The CDR3 protein is CASSSPTGGTWSGANDLTF. The CDR3 region has the DNA TGTGCCAGCAGCAGCCCAACAGGGGGCACCTGGTCTGGGGCCAACGACCTGACTTTC.

A few counts support this clonotype. The chain combines TRBV7-9 with TRBJ2-7; D not certain. Deletions cut 5 bases from V and 5 bases from J, with 16 bases between. This CDR3 is 14 amino acids long. CDR1 and CDR2 from the germline V gene are SEHNR and FQNEAQ (reference sequence). The CDR3 sequence is CASSAYISSHEQYF. DNA for the CDR3: TGTGCCAGCAGCGCCTACATCTCGTCCCACGAGCAGTACTTC.

The chain carries TRBV6-2 or TRBV6-3 and TRBJ2-1; D assignment may be TRBD1 or TRBD2 (5 bases each). Trimming shortened V by 4 bases and J by 5 bases, and 12 bases separated the two germline ends. The CDR3 has 14 amino acids. Looked up from germline, CDR1 is MNHEY and CDR2 is SVGEGT. The CDR3, as DNA: TGTGCCAGCAGTTTGGGACCGGTGAACAATGAGCAGTTCTTC. Translated: CASSLGPVNNEQFF.

The chain links TRBV6-1 to TRBJ2-1; no clear D gene. V was trimmed by 4 bases and J by 8 bases, leaving 12 bases between them. The V gene's germline CDR1 is MNHNS and CDR2 SASEGT. The CDR3 is 13 residues long. The CDR3 here is CASSVVGADEQFF. The CDR3 DNA follows: TGTGCCAGCAGTGTAGTGGGCGCAGATGAGCAGTTCTTC.

This clonotype has at least ten counts. The rearrangement joins TRBV7-2 to TRBJ2-3; possibly TRBD2 for D (7 bases). Trimming took off 5 bases at V and 6 bases at J, with 9 bases between the two ends. Germline V gene data show CDR1 as SGHTA and CDR2 as FQGNSA. The CDR3 totals 12 residues. The CDR3 coding sequence is TGTGCCAGCAGCAGGGGGGGGGATACGCAGTATTTT. Protein sequence: CASSRGGDTQYF. The entire variable domain, with the rest obtained from reference TRBV7-2 and TRBJ2-3, is as follows: GAGVSQSPSNKVTEKGKDVELRCDPISGHTALYWYRQSLGQGLEFLIYFQGNSAPDKSGLPSDRFSAERTGGSVSTLTIQRTQQEDSAVYLCASSRGGDTQYFGPGTRLTVL.

The gene calls are TRBV3-1 and TRBJ2-1, with 8 bases that match TRBD2. This CDR3 comprises 14 residues. The V gene's germline CDR1 is LGHDT and CDR2 YNNKEL (reference sequence). V shed 1 base and J 10 bases; nucleotides not matched to a gene: 6. The CDR3 region has the DNA TGTGCCAGCAGCCAAGCCGGGACTAGGGGGGAGCAGTTCTTC. Its translation: CASSQAGTRGEQFF.

This chain joins TRBV6-5 and TRBJ1-2, with unresolved D. The CDR3 has 15 residues. From germline, CDR1 is MNHEY and CDR2 SVGAGI. With 0 bases removed from V and 2 bases from J, the gap between germline ends came to 10 bases. The CDR3 sequence is CASSYSFPGNYGYTF. The CDR3 DNA follows: TGTGCCAGCAGTTACTCGTTTCCGGGGAACTATGGCTACACCTTC.

The chain combines TRBV18 with TRBJ2-5; D is possibly TRBD2 (6 bases). Germline CDR1 KGHSH, CDR2 LQKENI. The CDR3 totals 13 residues. Trimming left V 9 bases short and J 1 base short, with 12 bases between. CDR3 in amino acids: CASYAGSQETQYF. The CDR3 bases are TGTGCCAGTTATGCGGGGTCCCAAGAGACCCAGTACTTC.

This clonotype turned up a few times. The chain couples TRBV29-1 to TRBJ1-2; 11 nucleotides agree with TRBD1. Germline V gene sequence: CDR1 SQVTM, CDR2 ANQGSEA. V lost 5 bases to trimming and J lost 4 bases; unmatched junction nucleotides: 3. The CDR3 contains 13 residues. CDR3 nucleotide sequence: TGCAGCGTTCGGGACAGGGGGGTCTATGGCTACACCTTC. Encoded protein: CSVRDRGVYGYTF.

This chain links TRBV20-1 with TRBJ2-7; D possibly corresponds to TRBD1 (5 bases). CDR3 length equals 14 residues. Germline values: CDR1 DFQATT, CDR2 SNEGSKA (reference sequence). Trimming stripped 3 bases from V and 1 base from J, with 13 bases between. CDR3 in amino acids: CSASDSEMSYEQYF. The CDR3 nucleotides are TGCAGTGCTAGTGACAGCGAGATGTCCTACGAGCAGTACTTC.

This clonotype was detected ten times or more. The CDR3: CSAQSPGRQFF. Here the CDR3 DNA reads TGCAGTGCTCAATCCCCGGGACGGCAGTTCTTC. The chain combines TRBV20-1 with TRBJ2-1; either TRBD1 or TRBD2 may supply D (5 bases each). CDR1 and CDR2 from the germline V gene are DFQATT and SNEGSKA (reference sequence). V was cut by 5 bases and J by 12 bases, with 14 bases left in between. The CDR3 length is 11 residues.

The gene calls are TRBV10-3 and TRBJ2-3, with unresolved D. The germline gives CDR1 ENHRY, CDR2 SYGVKD. The CDR3 runs to 12 residues. V was clipped by 6 bases and J by 4 bases, with 8 bases between them. This chain's CDR3 is CAISVQSDTQYF. In DNA form, the CDR3 reads TGTGCCATCAGCGTCCAGTCAGATACGCAGTATTTT.

This clonotype turned up a few times. The genes are TRBV7-9 and TRBJ2-7; 8 bases fit TRBD1. The CDR3 extends over 13 amino acids. V lost 4 bases to trimming and J lost 5 bases; unmatched junction nucleotides: 4. CDR1 is SEHNR, CDR2 FQNEAQ, per germline (reference sequence). The CDR3 loop is CASSSDRAHEQYF. As DNA, the CDR3 is TGTGCCAGCAGCTCGGACAGGGCCCACGAGCAGTACTTC.

Only a few counts were recorded for this clonotype. The chain combines TRBV4-1 with TRBJ2-1; 10 bases agree with TRBD2. There are 16 residues in the CDR3. Looked up from germline, CDR1 is MGHRA and CDR2 is YSYEKL. V shed 2 bases, J shed 9 bases, and the junction held 10 bases outside the gene matches. The CDR3 is CASSQPLAGRLGEQFF. The DNA of the CDR3 is TGCGCCAGCAGCCAACCACTAGCGGGGCGTTTGGGTGAGCAGTTCTTC.

This clonotype was detected a few times. The chain couples TRBV5-1 to TRBJ2-3, with 8 nucleotides matching TRBD2. Losses at the gene ends were 4 bases for V and 6 bases for J; bases not matched to a gene: 13. In germline, CDR1 is SGHRS, CDR2 YFSETQ. This CDR3 has 16 residues. The CDR3 nucleotides are TGCGCCAGCAGCATTACTAGCGGCCTCAACCCCGATACGCAGTATTTT. Its protein product is CASSITSGLNPDTQYF.

This clonotype has more than one count but fewer than ten. The rearrangement uses TRBV5-6 and TRBJ1-5; no reliable D call. Trimming removed 1 base from V and 5 bases from J, with 10 bases in between. The CDR3 covers 14 residues. Germline CDR1 reads SGHDT; CDR2 reads YYEEEE. This CDR3 is CASSLKGGYQPQHF. DNA of the CDR3: TGTGCCAGCAGCTTGAAGGGAGGCTATCAGCCCCAGCATTTT.

This clonotype showed up just a few times. This chain joins TRBV14 and TRBJ1-1; 8 bases match TRBD1. This CDR3 region has 16 residues. Trimming took 2 bases from V and 5 from J; bases not matched to a gene: 10. Germline V gives CDR1 SGHDN, CDR2 FVKESK. Written as DNA, the CDR3 is TGTGCCAGCAGCCAAACCGGACAGGGAAGGTTTACTGAAGCTTTCTTT. Protein product: CASSQTGQGRFTEAFF.